This T cell receptor (beta chain) comes out of a study of CD4+ T cells in melanoma. Overall study results and limits: Neoantigen-specific CD4+ T cells in melanoma reportedly had diverse differentiation states.

The data were produced by immunoSEQ multiplex PCR, yet TCRdb's version contains in-frame clones alone and is incomplete. The data contain around 55,000 clones, almost 70% of them seen just once; the ten biggest clones take up about 5.1%. Turning to this clone: The antigen is undetermined.

Sequencing was done on a sample of tumor tissue. The TCR sequence derives from a human donor with melanoma.

CDR3 in amino acids: CASTPIWRPQHF. CDR3 nucleotide sequence: TGCGCCAGCACCCCTATTTGGCGGCCCCAGCATTTT. The chain combines TRBV10-1 with TRBJ1-5; D gene ambiguous. CDR1 is WNHNN and CDR2 is SYGVQD in the germline V gene (reference sequence). There are 12 residues in the CDR3. Trimming took off 7 bases at V and 9 bases at J, with 13 bases between the two ends.